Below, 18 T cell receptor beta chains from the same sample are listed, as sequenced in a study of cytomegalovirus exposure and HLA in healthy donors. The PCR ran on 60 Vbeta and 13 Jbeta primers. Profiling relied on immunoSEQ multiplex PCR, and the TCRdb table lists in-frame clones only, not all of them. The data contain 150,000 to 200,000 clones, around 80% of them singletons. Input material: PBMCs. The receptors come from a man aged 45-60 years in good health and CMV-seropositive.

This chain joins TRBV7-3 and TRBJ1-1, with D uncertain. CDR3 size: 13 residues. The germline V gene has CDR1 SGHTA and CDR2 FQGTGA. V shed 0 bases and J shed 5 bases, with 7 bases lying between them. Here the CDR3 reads CASSLTMRTEAFF. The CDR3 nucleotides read TGTGCCAGCAGCTTAACCATGAGGACTGAAGCTTTCTTT.

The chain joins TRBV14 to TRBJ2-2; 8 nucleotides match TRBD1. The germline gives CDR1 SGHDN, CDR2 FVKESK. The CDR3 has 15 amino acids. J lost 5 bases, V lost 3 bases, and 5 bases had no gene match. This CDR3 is CASSHRDRTTGELFF. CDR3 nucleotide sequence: TGTGCCAGCAGCCACCGGGACAGGACTACCGGGGAGCTGTTTTTT. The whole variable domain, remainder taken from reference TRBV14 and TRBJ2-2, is EAGVTQFPSHSVIEKGQTVTLRCDPISGHDNLYWYRRVMGKEIKFLLHFVKESKQDESGMPNNRFLAERTGGTYSTLKVQPAELEDSGVYFCASSHRDRTTGELFFGEGSRLTVL.

CDR3 nucleotide sequence: TGCGCCAGCAGCCAATTTTCATCCGGACACTCCCGTGAGCAGTTCTTC. This translates into CASSQFSSGHSREQFF. This chain uses TRBV4-1 with TRBJ2-1; TRBD1 might be the D (5 bases). With 2 bases removed from V and 9 bases from J, the gap between germline ends came to 20 bases. The CDR3 runs to 16 residues. Per the germline V gene, CDR1 is MGHRA and CDR2 is YSYEKL.

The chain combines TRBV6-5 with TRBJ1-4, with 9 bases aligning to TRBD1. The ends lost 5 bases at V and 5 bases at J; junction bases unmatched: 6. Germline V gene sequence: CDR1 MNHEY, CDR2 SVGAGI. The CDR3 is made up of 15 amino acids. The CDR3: CASSRNRGRNEKLFF. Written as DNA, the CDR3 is TGTGCCAGCAGTCGAAACAGGGGGCGAAATGAAAAACTGTTTTTT.

The CDR3 region is CASNDRTDTQYF. Here the CDR3 DNA reads TGCGCCAGCAACGATCGGACAGATACGCAGTATTTT. The rearrangement joins TRBV5-1 to TRBJ2-3; D is unresolved. The CDR3 is 12 amino acids. Looked up from germline, CDR1 is SGHRS and CDR2 is YFSETQ. V was shortened by 6 bases and J by 3 bases, with 8 bases between the two germline ends.

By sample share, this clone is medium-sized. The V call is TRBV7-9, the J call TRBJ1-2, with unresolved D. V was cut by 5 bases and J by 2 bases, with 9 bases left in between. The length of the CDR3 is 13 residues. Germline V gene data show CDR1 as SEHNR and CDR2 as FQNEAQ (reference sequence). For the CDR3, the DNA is TGTGCCAGCAGCATACAGAGCAACTATGGCTACACCTTC. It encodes CASSIQSNYGYTF.

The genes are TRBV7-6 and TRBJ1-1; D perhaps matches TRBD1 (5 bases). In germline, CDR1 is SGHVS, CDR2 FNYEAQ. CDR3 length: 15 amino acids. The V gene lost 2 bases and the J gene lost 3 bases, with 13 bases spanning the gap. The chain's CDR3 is CASSLLRGGDTEAFF. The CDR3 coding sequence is TGTGCCAGCAGCTTATTACGGGGGGGGGACACTGAAGCTTTCTTT.

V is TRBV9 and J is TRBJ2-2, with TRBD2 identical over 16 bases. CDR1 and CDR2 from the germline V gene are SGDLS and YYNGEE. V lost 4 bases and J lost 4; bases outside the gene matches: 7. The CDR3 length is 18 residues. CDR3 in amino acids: CASSPGLAGGPGTGELFF. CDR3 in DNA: TGTGCCAGCAGCCCGGGACTAGCGGGGGGGCCGGGCACCGGGGAGCTGTTTTTT.

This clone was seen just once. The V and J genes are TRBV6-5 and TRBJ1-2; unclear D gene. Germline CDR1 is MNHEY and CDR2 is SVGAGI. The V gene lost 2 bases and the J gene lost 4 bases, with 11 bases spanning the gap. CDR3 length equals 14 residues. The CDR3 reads CASSYGFLSYGYTF. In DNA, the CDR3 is TGTGCCAGCAGTTACGGCTTCCTGTCCTATGGCTACACCTTC.

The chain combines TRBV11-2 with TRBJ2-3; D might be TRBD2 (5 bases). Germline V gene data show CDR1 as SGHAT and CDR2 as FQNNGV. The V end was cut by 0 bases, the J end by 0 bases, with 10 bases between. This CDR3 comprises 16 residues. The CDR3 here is CASSLDPSGSTDTQYF. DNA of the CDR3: TGTGCCAGCAGCTTAGATCCCTCGGGGAGCACAGATACGCAGTATTTT. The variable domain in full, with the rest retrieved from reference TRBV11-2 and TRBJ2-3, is EAGVAQSPRYKIIEKRQSVAFWCNPISGHATLYWYQQILGQGPKLLIQFQNNGVVDDSQLPKDRFSAERLKGVDSTLKIQPAKLEDSAVYLCASSLDPSGSTDTQYFGPGTRLTVL.

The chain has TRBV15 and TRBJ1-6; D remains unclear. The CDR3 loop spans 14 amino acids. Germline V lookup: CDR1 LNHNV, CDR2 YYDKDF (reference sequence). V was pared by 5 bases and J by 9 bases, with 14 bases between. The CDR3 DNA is TGTGCCACCAGCCTCCACGCGGAGGGTTCACCCCTCCACTTT. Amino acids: CATSLHAEGSPLHF.

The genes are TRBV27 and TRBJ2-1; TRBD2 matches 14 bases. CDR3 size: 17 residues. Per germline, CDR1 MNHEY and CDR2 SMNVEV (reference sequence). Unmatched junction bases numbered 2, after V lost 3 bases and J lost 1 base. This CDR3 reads CASSFRLAGGSYNEQFF. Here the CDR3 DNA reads TGTGCCAGCAGTTTTCGACTAGCGGGGGGGTCCTACAATGAGCAGTTCTTC.

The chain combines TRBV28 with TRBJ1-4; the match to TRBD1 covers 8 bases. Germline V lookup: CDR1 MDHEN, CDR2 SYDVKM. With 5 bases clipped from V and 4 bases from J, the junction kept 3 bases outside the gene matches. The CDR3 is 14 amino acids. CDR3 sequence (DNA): TGTGCCAGCAGTAGGGACAGGTTTAATGAAAAACTGTTTTTT. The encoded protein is CASSRDRFNEKLFF. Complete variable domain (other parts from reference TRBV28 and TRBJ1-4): DVKVTQSSRYLVKRTGEKVFLECVQDMDHENMFWYRQDPGLGLRLIYFSYDVKMKEKGDIPEGYSVSREKKERFSLILESASTNQTSMYLCASSRDRFNEKLFFGSGTQLSVL.

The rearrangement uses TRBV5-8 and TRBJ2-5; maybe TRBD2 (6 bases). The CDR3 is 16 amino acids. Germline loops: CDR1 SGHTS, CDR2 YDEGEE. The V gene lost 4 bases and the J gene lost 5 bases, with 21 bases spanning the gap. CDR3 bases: TGTGCCAGCAGCGCCCCCACTCAAACTAGCCGGGAGACCCAGTACTTC. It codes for CASSAPTQTSRETQYF.

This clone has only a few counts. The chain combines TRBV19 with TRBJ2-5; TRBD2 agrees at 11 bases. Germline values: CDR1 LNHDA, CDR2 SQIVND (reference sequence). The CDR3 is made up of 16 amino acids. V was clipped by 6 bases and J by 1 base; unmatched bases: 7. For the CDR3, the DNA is TGTGCCAGTAGAAGCCTAGCGGGGGGCCCCCAAGAGACCCAGTACTTC. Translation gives CASRSLAGGPQETQYF.

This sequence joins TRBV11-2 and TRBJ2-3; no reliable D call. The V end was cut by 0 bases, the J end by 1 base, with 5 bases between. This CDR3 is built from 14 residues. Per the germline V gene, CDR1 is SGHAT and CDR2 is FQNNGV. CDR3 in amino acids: CASSLEYGTDTQYF. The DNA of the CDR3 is TGTGCCAGCAGCTTAGAATATGGCACAGATACGCAGTATTTT.

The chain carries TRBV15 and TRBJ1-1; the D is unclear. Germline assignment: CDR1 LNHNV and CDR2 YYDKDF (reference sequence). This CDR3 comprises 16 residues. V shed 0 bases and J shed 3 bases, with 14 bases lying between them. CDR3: CATSRENFSGYTEAFF. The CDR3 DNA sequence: TGTGCCACCAGCAGAGAGAACTTCTCAGGTTACACTGAAGCTTTCTTT.

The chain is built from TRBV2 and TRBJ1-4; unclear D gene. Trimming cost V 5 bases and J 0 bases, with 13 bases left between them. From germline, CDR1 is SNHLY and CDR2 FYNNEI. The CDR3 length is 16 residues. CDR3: CASSQRPMTTNEKLFF. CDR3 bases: TGTGCCAGCAGTCAGCGGCCCATGACAACTAATGAAAAACTGTTTTTT.